The clone carrying this T cell receptor beta chain was counted between two and nine times. Its antigen is unidentified. Each CDR3 protein gets one entry after TCRdb re-called the reads with MiXCR. The sample has a few hundred thousand distinct CDR3 sequences, approximately 22% seen once. This entry belongs to a study of T cell repertoires in cytomegalovirus infection. Study context: Based on public TCR beta signatures, there were indications of CMV infection and of a matching HLA type.

Findings of the study overall: Public TCR beta family frequency separated CMV-and-HLA carriers, including in an independent cohort. Predominance within the ex vivo response was attributable to HLA-C-restricted CMV-specific TCR beta clonotypes.

Trimming shortened V by 0 bases and J by 6 bases, and 5 bases separated the two germline ends. CDR3 length equals 13 residues. Germline lookup yields CDR1 MNHEY and CDR2 SMNVEV (reference sequence). Sample: CD8+ T cells from PBMCs. This clonotype was obtained from a human donor in good health (CMV status not recorded). Some clones in this sample may be carry-over from other donors' samples. The chain joins TRBV27 to TRBJ2-2, with D unresolved. Here the CDR3 DNA reads TGTGCCAGCAGTTTATCGTCCCCCGGGGAGCTGTTTTTT. Its protein product is CASSLSSPGELFF.